Listed here are 6 T cell receptor beta chains from one sample, sequenced in a study of cytomegalovirus exposure and HLA in healthy donors (TCRdb year 2017). The library was made by the immunoSEQ multiplex PCR assay. TCRdb carries this immuneACCESS record with in-frame sequences only. Its versions omit some clonotypes, under half of them owing to an unresolved V gene in the studies checked, with the rest unexplained. The sample has tens of thousands of clones on record, less than 96% of them singletons. 1.5% to 2% of the sample belongs to the ten largest clones. The sequenced material came from PBMCs. These receptors all come from a man younger than 35 in good health and CMV-seropositive.

This clone was recorded once. J is TRBJ1-1 and V is TRBV28; D is undetermined. Germline values: CDR1 MDHEN, CDR2 SYDVKM. This CDR3 comprises 13 residues. V lost 2 bases, J lost 1 base, and 5 bases lay in between. This chain's CDR3 is CASSLLRNTEAFF. The CDR3 region has the DNA TGTGCCAGCAGTTTACTCCGGAACACTGAAGCTTTCTTT.

The rearrangement joins TRBV9 to TRBJ2-5; tentative D call: TRBD1 (6 bases). V was cut by 2 bases and J by 5 bases, with 16 bases left in between. Germline V lookup: CDR1 SGDLS, CDR2 YYNGEE. This CDR3 region has 15 residues. CDR3 sequence: CASSVGAAPGETQYF. As DNA, the CDR3 is TGTGCCAGCAGCGTGGGGGCGGCCCCGGGGGAGACCCAGTACTTC.

The chain recombines TRBV7-2 with TRBJ2-1; 9 bases are a match to TRBD2. Germline V CDR1 and CDR2: SGHTA, FQGNSA. Unmatched junction bases numbered 4, after V lost 5 bases and J lost 2 bases. CDR3 length: 15 amino acids. The CDR3 bases are TGTGCCAGCAGCCTCCGGACTAGCGCCTACAATGAGCAGTTCTTC. Protein: CASSLRTSAYNEQFF.

V gene TRBV2 combines with J gene TRBJ1-4; the match to TRBD1 covers 11 bases. Germline V CDR1 and CDR2: SNHLY, FYNNEI. The CDR3 runs to 16 residues. Unmatched junction bases numbered 1, after V lost 4 bases and J lost 0 bases. The CDR3 region is CASSGTGGATNEKLFF. The CDR3 bases are TGTGCCAGCAGTGGGACAGGGGGCGCAACTAATGAAAAACTGTTTTTT.

The V and J genes are TRBV5-1 and TRBJ2-2; D call uncertain. Germline CDR1 SGHRS, CDR2 YFSETQ. V shed 0 bases and J shed 4 bases, with 16 bases lying between them. This CDR3 spans 17 amino acids. Here the CDR3 reads CASSLELHRGSTGELFF. CDR3 bases: TGCGCCAGCAGCTTGGAGCTTCATCGAGGATCCACCGGGGAGCTGTTTTTT.

The V call is TRBV27, the J call TRBJ1-5; D unclear. This CDR3 is built from 16 residues. From germline, CDR1 is MNHEY and CDR2 SMNVEV (reference sequence). Deletions cut 4 bases from V and 0 bases from J, with 13 bases between. The CDR3 is CASSSRSSYSNQPQHF. The CDR3 nucleotides read TGTGCCAGCAGTTCCCGGTCCTCTTATAGCAATCAGCCCCAGCATTTT.